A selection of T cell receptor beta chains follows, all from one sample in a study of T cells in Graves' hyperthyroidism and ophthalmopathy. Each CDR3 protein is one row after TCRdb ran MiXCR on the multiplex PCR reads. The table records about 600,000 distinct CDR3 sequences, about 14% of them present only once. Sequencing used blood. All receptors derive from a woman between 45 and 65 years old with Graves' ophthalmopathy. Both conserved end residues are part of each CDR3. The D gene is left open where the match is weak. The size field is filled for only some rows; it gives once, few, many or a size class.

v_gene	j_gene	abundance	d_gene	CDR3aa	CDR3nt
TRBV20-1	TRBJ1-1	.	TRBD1	CSAHGTGGNTEAFF	TGCAGTGCACACGGGACAGGGGGGAACACTGAAGCTTTCTTT
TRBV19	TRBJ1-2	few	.	CASSMGLLPEGYTF	TGTGCCAGTAGTATGGGACTCCTCCCGGAGGGCTACACCTTC
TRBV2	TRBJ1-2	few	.	CAKSTVFLGYTF	TGTGCCAAATCGACAGTTTTCTTAGGCTACACCTTC
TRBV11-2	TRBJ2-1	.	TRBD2	CASSPGGLAGGPVNEQFF	TGTGCCAGCAGCCCAGGGGGACTAGCGGGAGGGCCGGTCAATGAGCAGTTCTTC
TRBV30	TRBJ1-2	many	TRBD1	CAWSSGQGFGYTF	TGTGCCTGGAGTTCGGGACAGGGATTCGGCTACACCTTC
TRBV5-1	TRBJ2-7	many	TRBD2	CASSWKASGDYEQYF	TGCGCCAGCAGCTGGAAAGCTAGCGGTGATTACGAGCAGTACTTC
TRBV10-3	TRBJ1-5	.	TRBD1	CAISGTGESQPQHF	TGTGCCATCAGTGGAACAGGGGAGAGTCAGCCCCAGCATTTT
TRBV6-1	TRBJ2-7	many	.	CASSGSGAYEQYF	TGTGCCAGCAGTGGGAGCGGAGCCTACGAGCAGTACTTC
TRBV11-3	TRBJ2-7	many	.	CASTTEYGLYEQYF	TGTGCCAGCACCACCGAGTACGGCCTCTACGAGCAGTACTTC
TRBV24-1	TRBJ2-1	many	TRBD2	CASSGTSGSNEQFF	TGTGCCTCCTCCGGGACTAGCGGGAGTAATGAGCAGTTCTTC
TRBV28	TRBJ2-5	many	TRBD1	CASRRNHRGLRETQYF	TGTGCCAGCAGACGAAACCACAGGGGGCTTCGAGAGACCCAGTACTTC
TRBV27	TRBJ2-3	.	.	CASRAYIGTQYF	TGTGCCAGCAGGGCCTACATCGGTACGCAGTATTTT
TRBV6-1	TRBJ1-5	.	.	CASSYVKIQPQHF	TGTGCCAGCAGTTACGTCAAAATTCAGCCCCAGCATTTT
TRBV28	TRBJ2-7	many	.	CASSPTPGTPYEQYF	TGTGCCAGCAGTCCCACACCCGGGACTCCCTACGAGCAGTACTTC
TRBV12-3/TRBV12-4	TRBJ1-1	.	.	CASSPQELSEAFF	TGTGCCAGCAGTCCGCAAGAACTGAGTGAAGCTTTCTTT
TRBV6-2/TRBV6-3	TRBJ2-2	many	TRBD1	CASRETGGAGGELFF	TGTGCCAGCAGAGAAACAGGGGGCGCAGGCGGGGAGCTGTTTTTT
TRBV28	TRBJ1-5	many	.	CASRQGVSVNQPQHF	TGTGCCAGCAGACAGGGAGTATCCGTCAATCAGCCCCAGCATTTT
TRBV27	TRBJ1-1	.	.	CASGLEHNVNTEAFF	TGTGCCAGCGGATTAGAACATAATGTGAACACTGAAGCTTTCTTT
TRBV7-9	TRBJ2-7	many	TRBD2	CASSPRAGLAGSEQYF	TGTGCCAGCAGCCCGAGGGCGGGACTAGCGGGATCCGAGCAGTACTTC
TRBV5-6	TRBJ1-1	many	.	CASSLRAMNTEAFF	TGTGCCAGCAGCTTGAGGGCCATGAACACTGAAGCTTTCTTT